The 27 T cell receptor beta chains presented below share a single source sample, sequenced in a study of shared clonotypes between healthy human individuals. Clones were sequenced by immunoSEQ multiplex PCR, and TCRdb holds only the in-frame ones, with some missing. The profile shows roughly 500,000 clones, less than 85% of them singletons. Input material: PBMCs. The receptors were sampled from a woman in her 40s in good health. Some clones in this sample may be carry-over from other donors' samples.

This sequence joins TRBV7-8 and TRBJ1-4; TRBD1 agrees at 8 bases. The germline CDR1 and CDR2 sequences are SGHVS and FQNEAQ. This CDR3 has 14 residues. The V and J ends lost 4 bases and 6 bases, in that order; junction bases with no gene match: 4. CDR3 amino acids: CASSSGTGDEKLFF. CDR3 sequence (DNA): TGTGCCAGCAGCTCCGGGACAGGTGATGAAAAACTGTTTTTT.

The chain employs TRBV18 and TRBJ2-3; 14 bases align to TRBD2. From germline, CDR1 is KGHSH and CDR2 LQKENI. The CDR3 covers 17 residues. Trimming at V came to 5 bases and at J to 5 bases, leaving 9 bases not matched to a gene. CDR3 region: CASSDPGLAGVGDTQYF. CDR3 in DNA: TGTGCCAGCTCAGACCCGGGACTAGCGGGAGTCGGAGATACGCAGTATTTT.

The sample holds a few counts of this clone. The chain uses TRBV30 and TRBJ1-2; the D gene is possibly TRBD1 (5 bases). This CDR3 is 14 amino acids long. Germline V lookup: CDR1 GTSNPN, CDR2 SVGIG (reference sequence). V lost 2 bases and J lost 6, with 16 bases in between. The DNA for the CDR3 is TGTGCCTGGAGTAGAGGGGTCACGACGGATGGCTACACCTTC. It yields the protein CAWSRGVTTDGYTF.

The chain couples TRBV10-3 to TRBJ2-2; maybe TRBD1 (6 bases). This CDR3 is built from 15 residues. Germline V gene data show CDR1 as ENHRY and CDR2 as SYGVKD. V dropped 4 bases and J dropped 5 bases, with 14 bases sitting between them. The CDR3 is CAISADRQGTGELFF. CDR3 DNA sequence: TGTGCCATCAGTGCAGACAGGCAAGGGACCGGGGAGCTGTTTTTT.

J is TRBJ2-7 and V is TRBV19; the D gene is possibly TRBD1 (5 bases). CDR1 LNHDA and CDR2 SQIVND come from the germline V gene (reference sequence). CDR3 length: 13 residues. V was shortened by 7 bases and J by 6 bases, with 16 bases between the two germline ends. CDR3 sequence (DNA): TGTGCCAGTAAGGGGCAGGGTCGTTTCGAGCAGTACTTC. Amino acids: CASKGQGRFEQYF.

In nucleotides, the CDR3 is TGCAGCGTTGTGGTCCGGGGACGTATGAACACTGAAGCTTTCTTT. Its protein product is CSVVVRGRMNTEAFF. The gene calls are TRBV29-1 and TRBJ1-1; tentatively, D is TRBD1 (5 bases). The CDR3 covers 15 residues. Germline V gives CDR1 SQVTM, CDR2 ANQGSEA. Trimming removed 4 bases at V and 0 bases at J, with 15 bases between.

As to this clone: A read error may be the cause here, since a much bigger clone is one base away. The same CDR3 arises from other DNA sequences in this sample as well. This chain's CDR3 is CAWSATQPPEKLFF. DNA of the CDR3: TGTGCCTGGAGCGCTACTCAACCGCCTGAAAAACTGTTTTTT. The V gene is TRBV30, the J gene TRBJ1-4; D gene uncertain. V lost 3 bases and J 7 bases, leaving 15 bases between the germline ends. CDR3 length: 14 amino acids. Germline V lookup: CDR1 GTSNPN, CDR2 SVGIG (reference sequence).

The J gene is TRBJ2-5, the V gene TRBV5-5; 12 nucleotides line up with TRBD2. Germline-derived CDR1 and CDR2 are SGHKS and YYEKEE (reference sequence). The CDR3 totals 17 residues. Trimming removed 3 bases from V and 0 bases from J; junction bases left unmatched: 6. The CDR3 nucleotides are TGTGCCAGCAGCTGGGGGACTAGCGGGCATCACCAAGAGACCCAGTACTTC. Protein: CASSWGTSGHHQETQYF.

The rearrangement uses TRBV28 and TRBJ2-1, with 7 bases that match TRBD2. The germline gives CDR1 MDHEN, CDR2 SYDVKM. J gave up 6 bases and V 3 bases, and 5 bases lay outside the gene matches. The CDR3 is made up of 14 amino acids. The CDR3 region has the DNA TGTGCCAGCAGTTTGGGCAGGGAGGGCAATGAGCAGTTCTTC. Protein sequence: CASSLGREGNEQFF.

The V and J genes are TRBV7-9 and TRBJ1-1; D is unclear. CDR3 length: 11 amino acids. Trimming stripped 5 bases from V and 3 bases from J, with 4 bases between. Per the germline V gene, CDR1 is SEHNR and CDR2 is FQNEAQ (reference sequence). In nucleotides, the CDR3 is TGTGCCAGCAGCGGACACACTGAAGCTTTCTTT. Protein sequence: CASSGHTEAFF.

The chain is built from TRBV9 and TRBJ2-1; no definite D call. Germline CDR1 is SGDLS and CDR2 is YYNGEE. The CDR3 is 11 residues long. Trimming took off 0 bases at V and 9 bases at J, with 4 bases between the two ends. The CDR3 here is CASSVGLEQFF. CDR3 bases: TGTGCCAGCAGCGTAGGTCTTGAGCAGTTCTTC.

The chain couples TRBV7-8 to TRBJ2-1; D may correspond to TRBD1 or TRBD2 (5 bases each). Germline V CDR1 and CDR2: SGHVS, FQNEAQ. V was trimmed by 1 base and J by 4 bases, leaving 11 bases between them. The CDR3 extends over 15 amino acids. The CDR3 protein is CASSLVGGMYNEQFF. In nucleotides, the CDR3 is TGTGCCAGCAGCTTAGTTGGGGGAATGTACAATGAGCAGTTCTTC.

J is TRBJ1-6 and V is TRBV25-1, with 7 bases identical to TRBD1. The CDR3 covers 14 residues. The junction had 2 bases not matched to a gene; V was cut back by 4 bases and J by 5 bases. Per the germline V gene, CDR1 is MGHDK and CDR2 is SYGVNS. CDR3 in DNA: TGTGCCAGCAGTGCAGGGGGGCATAATTCACCCCTCCACTTT. Protein sequence: CASSAGGHNSPLHF.

This sequence joins TRBV5-4 and TRBJ2-5; D may be TRBD1 (6 bases). This CDR3 region has 14 residues. V dropped 0 bases and J dropped 7 bases, with 13 bases sitting between them. Germline assignment: CDR1 SGHNT and CDR2 YYREEE (reference sequence). The CDR3 loop is CASSLATGAGTQYF. The CDR3 DNA follows: TGTGCCAGCAGCTTGGCGACAGGCGCTGGGACCCAGTACTTC.

This chain uses TRBV28 with TRBJ2-1, with TRBD1 matching 9 bases. Per the germline V gene, CDR1 is MDHEN and CDR2 is SYDVKM. The CDR3 has 15 residues. Trimming took 2 bases from V and 9 from J; bases not matched to a gene: 8. The CDR3 loop is CASSLTDRGLGEQFF. CDR3 DNA: TGTGCCAGCAGTTTAACGGACAGGGGTTTAGGTGAGCAGTTCTTC. The whole variable domain, filled in from reference TRBV28 and TRBJ2-1, reads DVKVTQSSRYLVKRTGEKVFLECVQDMDHENMFWYRQDPGLGLRLIYFSYDVKMKEKGDIPEGYSVSREKKERFSLILESASTNQTSMYLCASSLTDRGLGEQFFGPGTRLTVL.

V and J are TRBV9 and TRBJ2-7; TRBD1 aligns across 10 bases. Germline CDR1 reads SGDLS; CDR2 reads YYNGEE. Trimming at V came to 3 bases and at J to 5 bases, leaving 8 bases not matched to a gene. This CDR3 comprises 15 residues. CDR3 DNA sequence: TGTGCCAGCAGCGCCGGGGGGACAGGGGATCACGAGCAGTACTTC. Translating it yields CASSAGGTGDHEQYF.

The chain uses TRBV29-1 and TRBJ2-5; D is undetermined. Trimming took off 4 bases at V and 11 bases at J, with 17 bases between the two ends. CDR1 is SQVTM, CDR2 ANQGSEA, per germline. The CDR3 runs 12 residues. The CDR3 loop is CSVVPGGGEQYF. CDR3 bases: TGCAGCGTTGTGCCAGGCGGCGGTGAGCAGTACTTC. The full variable domain, rest sourced from reference TRBV29-1 and TRBJ2-5, is SAVISQKPSRDICQRGTSLTIQCQVDSQVTMMFWYRQQPGQSLTLIATANQGSEATYESGFVIDKFPISRPNLTFSTLTVSNMSPEDSSIYLCSVVPGGGEQYFGPGTRLLVL.

V and J are TRBV5-1 and TRBJ1-2, with 11 bases that match TRBD1. The CDR3 consists of 15 residues. Germline V gene sequence: CDR1 SGHRS, CDR2 YFSETQ. V shed 4 bases and J 5 bases; nucleotides not matched to a gene: 7. CDR3 sequence reads: CASSPGQGDVYGYTF. DNA of the CDR3: TGCGCCAGCAGCCCGGGACAGGGGGACGTGTATGGCTACACCTTC.

The CDR3 sequence: CASRWGRVADTQYF. The DNA for the CDR3 is TGTGCCAGCAGGTGGGGCAGGGTCGCAGATACGCAGTATTTT. The chain is built from TRBV11-2 and TRBJ2-3; tentatively, D is TRBD1 (5 bases). The CDR3 runs to 14 residues. CDR1 SGHAT and CDR2 FQNNGV come from the germline V gene. With 6 bases removed from V and 4 bases from J, the gap between germline ends came to 14 bases. Full variable domain (outside the CDR3, taken from reference TRBV11-2 and TRBJ2-3): EAGVAQSPRYKIIEKRQSVAFWCNPISGHATLYWYQQILGQGPKLLIQFQNNGVVDDSQLPKDRFSAERLKGVDSTLKIQPAKLEDSAVYLCASRWGRVADTQYFGPGTRLTVL.

This clone was observed a few times. The rearrangement joins TRBV6-1 to TRBJ1-5; D is uncertain. Between the trimmed V and J ends, which lost 4 bases and 0 bases, there was a span of 7 bases. The V gene's germline CDR1 is MNHNS and CDR2 SASEGT. The CDR3 has 14 amino acids. This CDR3 is CASSVGYSNQPQHF. As DNA, the CDR3 is TGTGCCAGCAGTGTGGGGTATAGCAATCAGCCCCAGCATTTT.

This clone was observed once. The chain employs TRBV2 and TRBJ2-1; D call uncertain. Germline CDR1 and CDR2: SNHLY and FYNNEI. Trimming removed 3 bases from V and 8 bases from J, with 14 bases in between. CDR3 length equals 14 residues. The CDR3 is CASSESTPRDEQFF. The CDR3 DNA follows: TGTGCCAGCAGTGAGAGCACACCAAGGGATGAGCAGTTCTTC.

This chain's CDR3 is CASSPGLAGGGDTQYF. The DNA of the CDR3 is TGCGCCAGCAGCCCCGGACTAGCCGGGGGTGGAGATACGCAGTATTTT. V and J are TRBV5-1 and TRBJ2-3; 8 bases are shared with TRBD2. From germline, CDR1 is SGHRS and CDR2 YFSETQ. This CDR3 has 16 residues. Losses at the gene ends were 4 bases for V and 5 bases for J; bases not matched to a gene: 12.

This chain uses TRBV25-1 with TRBJ2-5; a possible D gene is TRBD2 (5 bases). The V gene lost 5 bases and the J gene lost 4 bases, with 11 bases spanning the gap. The CDR3 has 13 amino acids. Germline assignment: CDR1 MGHDK and CDR2 SYGVNS. CDR3 protein: CASSRVGRETQYF. The CDR3 DNA is TGTGCCAGCAGTCGGGTAGGGAGAGAGACCCAGTACTTC.

This clone was detected only a few times. The chain has TRBV10-3 and TRBJ2-1, with a tentative D call TRBD2 (5 bases). V lost 10 bases to trimming and J lost 5 bases, with 12 bases between them. Germline lookup yields CDR1 ENHRY and CDR2 SYGVKD. The CDR3 runs to 12 residues. For the CDR3, the DNA is TGTGCCACAGCGGACGGCAACAATGAGCAGTTCTTC. Its translation is CATADGNNEQFF.

This chain uses TRBV4-1 with TRBJ1-1, with 8 bases matching TRBD1. V lost 4 bases to trimming and J lost 6 bases; unmatched junction nucleotides: 10. Germline-derived CDR1 and CDR2 are MGHRA and YSYEKL. The CDR3 runs 15 residues. DNA of the CDR3: TGCGCCAGCAGCCGCATCCGACAGGGGACCTCTGAAGCTTTCTTT. It specifies CASSRIRQGTSEAFF.

The chain joins TRBV4-1 to TRBJ1-1, with D tentatively TRBD1 (6 bases). The CDR3 is 14 residues long. With 6 bases removed from V and 7 bases from J, the gap between germline ends came to 18 bases. Germline V gives CDR1 MGHRA, CDR2 YSYEKL. CDR3 amino acids: CASRLSGAPNEAFF. The CDR3 DNA reads as TGCGCCAGCAGACTTTCGGGGGCGCCGAATGAAGCTTTCTTT.

V gene TRBV7-8 combines with J gene TRBJ2-7, with D maybe TRBD2 (6 bases). Between the trimmed V and J ends, which lost 2 bases and 2 bases, there was a span of 13 bases. The CDR3 spans 15 residues. Germline V gives CDR1 SGHVS, CDR2 FQNEAQ. The CDR3 is CASSLPASGPYEQYF. CDR3 sequence (DNA): TGTGCCAGCAGCTTACCGGCGAGCGGGCCCTACGAGCAGTACTTC.